This T cell receptor beta chain was observed in a study of blood T cell repertoires in COVID-19. Overall study context: Sites across the United States, Italy and Spain contributed samples from acute and convalescent COVID-19. PBMCs, B-cell-depleted T cells, or T cells provided the cDNA or gDNA that made up the material.

Profiled with immunoSEQ multiplex PCR; TCRdb holds only in-frame clones, not every one. The data contain roughly 140,000 clones, roughly 80% of them singletons. V gave up 1 base and J gave up 6 bases; unmatched junction bases: 2. Germline assignment: CDR1 SGHRS and CDR2 YFSETQ. There are 15 residues in the CDR3. V is TRBV5-1 and J is TRBJ2-2; 11 bases fit TRBD2. The source is a man aged 60 to 75 with acute or convalescent COVID-19. Source material: peripheral blood. The CDR3 region has the DNA TGCGCCAGCAGCTTGACTAGCGGGGGCGCCGGGGAGCTGTTTTTT. Protein sequence: CASSLTSGGAGELFF.